This T cell receptor beta chain originates from a study of human T cells and chemical hapten exposure. Study information: Sensitization used 2% DPC on around 2 cm by around 2 cm upper inner arm skin. Study outcomes and limitations: TCRs exceeding a frequency of 1 in 1000 stayed unchanged under DPC sensitization. While controls formed fewer of them, expanded TCRs formed significantly more large CDR3 similarity clusters.

This clonotype has just a few counts. What it binds is not known. Noted time point: patch test 1, 2 weeks after DPC sensitization. Regarding treatment: therapeutic diphenylcyclopropenone sensitization with weekly scalp DPC. Researchers sampled blood before each patch test went on. This CDR3 spans 15 amino acids. J lost 5 bases, V lost 3 bases, and 9 bases had no gene match. From germline, CDR1 is SGHNT and CDR2 YYREEE (reference sequence). TCRdb redid the calling of the RACE reads with MiXCR, one entry per CDR3 protein. In the table there are fewer than 100,000 distinct CDR3 sequences, 9.5% to 15% of which are singletons.

The V call is TRBV5-4, the J call TRBJ1-1; TRBD1 matches at 8 bases. The TCR comes from a woman in her forties with alopecia areata. Some clones in this sample may be carry-over from other donors' samples. The input for sequencing was whole blood, taken in connection with sensitization to the hapten diphenylcyclopropenone (DPC). The CDR3 reads CASSYGQGSFTEAFF. CDR3 sequence (DNA): TGTGCCAGCAGCTACGGACAGGGCTCTTTTACTGAAGCTTTCTTT. The full variable domain, completed using reference TRBV5-4 and TRBJ1-1, is ETGVTQSPTHLIKTRGQQVTLRCSSQSGHNTVSWYQQALGQGPQFIFQYYREEENGRGNFPPRFSGLQFPNYSSELNVNALELDDSALYLCASSYGQGSFTEAFFGQGTRLTVV.